This section outlines one T cell receptor beta chain sequence together with its context. These data come from a study of control samples from healthy donors and cancer patients. Measured with immunoSEQ multiplex PCR; TCRdb has only the in-frame clones, and not every one. The sample has 210,000 or so clones, roughly nine tenths seen once. CDR1 is SGDLS and CDR2 is YYNGEE in the germline V gene. CDR3 length: 13 residues. V shed 6 bases and J 3 bases; nucleotides not matched to a gene: 5. The sequence was collected from a man in his thirties or forties in good health. Input material: blood. The chain combines TRBV9 with TRBJ2-7, with 8 bases aligning to TRBD1. The CDR3 spells CASTRTGIYEQYF. CDR3 DNA: TGTGCCAGCACAAGGACAGGGATCTACGAGCAGTACTTC. Drawing the rest from reference TRBV9 and TRBJ2-7, the complete variable domain is DSGVTQTPKHLITATGQRVTLRCSPRSGDLSVYWYQQSLDQGLQFLIQYYNGEERAKGNILERFSAQQFPDLHSELNLSSLELGDSALYFCASTRTGIYEQYFGPGTRLTVT.